The 7 T cell receptor beta chains in this list originate from one sample, sequenced in a study of shared clonotypes between healthy human individuals. Method: immunoSEQ multiplex PCR; TCRdb's copy keeps in-frame clones and lacks some. The profile covers hundreds of thousands of clones, with 90% to 96% appearing a single time and roughly 0.06% taken by the ten largest. Sequencing used naive CD4+ T cells sorted from blood. Subset indicated: CD45RA+ positively selected. These receptors were obtained from a woman aged 25-40 years in good health.

The chain uses TRBV4-1 and TRBJ2-5; the match to TRBD2 covers 10 bases. Germline-derived CDR1 and CDR2 are MGHRA and YSYEKL. The CDR3 spans 17 residues. V lost 3 bases, J lost 2 bases, and 9 bases stayed unmatched. The CDR3 sequence is CASSQANGLAVQETQYF. The CDR3 nucleotides are TGCGCCAGCAGCCAGGCGAACGGACTAGCGGTACAAGAGACCCAGTACTTC.

The gene calls are TRBV29-1 and TRBJ2-5; 7 bases align to TRBD1. From germline, CDR1 is SQVTM and CDR2 ANQGSEA. The CDR3 consists of 14 residues. V lost 1 base, J lost 1 base, and 3 bases stayed unmatched. The CDR3: CSVEGGTVQETQYF. The CDR3, as DNA: TGCAGCGTTGAAGGGGGGACAGTCCAAGAGACCCAGTACTTC.

To note about this clone: One end of the junction varies from germline; a read error may be responsible. CDR3 DNA sequence: TGTGCCAGCAGCCGCGACAGGACGCTCGGACCCTACTTC. The encoded protein is CASSRDRTLGPYF. The genes are TRBV28 and TRBJ1-2; D is possibly TRBD1 (6 bases). The V gene's germline CDR1 is MDHEN and CDR2 SYDVKM. This CDR3 is 13 amino acids long.

This chain connects TRBV6-1 to TRBJ2-7, with TRBD1 identical over 10 bases. Losses at the gene ends were 5 bases for V and 3 bases for J; bases not matched to a gene: 7. The CDR3 is 15 residues long. The germline V gene encodes CDR1 MNHNS and CDR2 SASEGT. The CDR3 sequence is CASSQRTGGSYEQYF. The CDR3 DNA sequence: TGTGCCAGCAGTCAGCGGACAGGGGGGAGCTACGAGCAGTACTTC.

This chain's CDR3 is CASSFQGTLDSPLHF. CDR3 DNA: TGCGCCAGCAGCTTCCAGGGAACCCTTGATTCACCCCTCCACTTT. The chain has TRBV5-1 and TRBJ1-6; D may be TRBD1 (5 bases). The CDR3 has 15 amino acids. V was clipped by 2 bases and J by 8 bases, with 14 bases between them. The germline gives CDR1 SGHRS, CDR2 YFSETQ.

This chain connects TRBV27 to TRBJ2-7; 14 nucleotides align to TRBD2. V lost 7 bases to trimming and J lost 5 bases; unmatched junction nucleotides: 7. The CDR3 contains 15 residues. Germline CDR1 and CDR2: MNHEY and SMNVEV (reference sequence). The DNA for the CDR3 is TGTGCCAGCATGGGGGTGGGACTAGCGGGAGACGAGCAGTACTTC. As protein: CASMGVGLAGDEQYF.

This clone was seen only a few times. The chain carries TRBV9 and TRBJ2-7; D ambiguous. CDR1 SGDLS and CDR2 YYNGEE come from the germline V gene. The V gene lost 0 bases and the J gene lost 3 bases, with 4 bases spanning the gap. This CDR3 contains 12 residues. CDR3 amino acids: CASSVEGYEQYF. The CDR3 DNA reads TGTGCCAGCAGCGTAGAGGGCTACGAGCAGTACTTC.